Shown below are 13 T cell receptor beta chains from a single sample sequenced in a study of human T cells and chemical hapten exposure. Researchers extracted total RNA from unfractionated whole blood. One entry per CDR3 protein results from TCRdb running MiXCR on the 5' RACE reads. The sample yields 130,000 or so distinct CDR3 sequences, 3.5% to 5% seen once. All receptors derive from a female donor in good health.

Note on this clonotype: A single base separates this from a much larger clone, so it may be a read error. The CDR3 DNA reads TGTGCCAGCAGCTGGAGCTCCTACGAGCAGTACTTC. Amino acids: CASSWSSYEQYF. This chain connects TRBV14 to TRBJ2-7; D not resolved. The CDR3 is 12 amino acids. Germline CDR1 reads SGHDN; CDR2 reads FVKESK. Trimming stripped 5 bases from V and 0 bases from J, with 5 bases between.

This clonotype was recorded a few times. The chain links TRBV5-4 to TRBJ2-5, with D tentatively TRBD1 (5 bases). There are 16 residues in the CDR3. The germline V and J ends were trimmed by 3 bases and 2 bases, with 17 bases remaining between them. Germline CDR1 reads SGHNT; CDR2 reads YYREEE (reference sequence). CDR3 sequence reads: CASSSSQDGSQETQYF. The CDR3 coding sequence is TGTGCCAGCAGCTCATCACAGGACGGATCGCAAGAGACCCAGTACTTC.

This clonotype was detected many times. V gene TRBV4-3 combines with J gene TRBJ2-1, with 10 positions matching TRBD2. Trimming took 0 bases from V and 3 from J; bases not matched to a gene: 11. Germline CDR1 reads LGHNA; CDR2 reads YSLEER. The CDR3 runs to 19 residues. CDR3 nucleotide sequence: TGCGCCAGCAGCCAAGATTTGAGCGGGGGGGCCTTTATCTACAATGAGCAGTTCTTC. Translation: CASSQDLSGGAFIYNEQFF.

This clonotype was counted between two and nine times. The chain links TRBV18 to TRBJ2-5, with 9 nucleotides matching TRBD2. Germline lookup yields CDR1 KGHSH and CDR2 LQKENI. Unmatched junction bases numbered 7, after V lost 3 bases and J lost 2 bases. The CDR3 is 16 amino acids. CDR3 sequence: CASSPMAGGRQETQYF. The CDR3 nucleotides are TGTGCCAGCTCACCGATGGCGGGGGGGCGTCAAGAGACCCAGTACTTC.

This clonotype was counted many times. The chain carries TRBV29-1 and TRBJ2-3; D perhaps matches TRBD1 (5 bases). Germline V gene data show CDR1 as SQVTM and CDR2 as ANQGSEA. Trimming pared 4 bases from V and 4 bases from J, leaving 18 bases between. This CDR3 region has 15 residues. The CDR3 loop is CSVAGADVRADTQYF. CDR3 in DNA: TGCAGCGTTGCTGGGGCAGACGTTCGAGCAGATACGCAGTATTTT.

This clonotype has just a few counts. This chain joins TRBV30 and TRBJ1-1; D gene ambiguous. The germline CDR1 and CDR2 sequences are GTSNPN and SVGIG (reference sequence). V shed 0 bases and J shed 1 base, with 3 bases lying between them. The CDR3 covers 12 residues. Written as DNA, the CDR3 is TGTGCCTGGAGTGTCTCGAACACTGAAGCTTTCTTT. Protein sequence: CAWSVSNTEAFF.

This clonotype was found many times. The CDR3 DNA follows: TGTGCCATCAGTGAGTCGGAGTATGGCACAGATACGCAGTATTTT. Its protein product is CAISESEYGTDTQYF. This chain connects TRBV10-3 to TRBJ2-3, with D unresolved. Trimming stripped 0 bases from V and 1 base from J, with 8 bases between. This CDR3 is built from 15 residues. Germline loops: CDR1 ENHRY, CDR2 SYGVKD.

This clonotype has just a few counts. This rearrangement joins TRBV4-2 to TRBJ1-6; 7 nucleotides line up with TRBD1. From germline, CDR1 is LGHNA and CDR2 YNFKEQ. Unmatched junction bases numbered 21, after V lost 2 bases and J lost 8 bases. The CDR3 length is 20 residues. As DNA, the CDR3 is TGTGCCAGCAGCCAACCGCGCATACTCGGACAGGAAAGTTCGTATTCACCCCTCCACTTT. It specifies CASSQPRILGQESSYSPLHF.

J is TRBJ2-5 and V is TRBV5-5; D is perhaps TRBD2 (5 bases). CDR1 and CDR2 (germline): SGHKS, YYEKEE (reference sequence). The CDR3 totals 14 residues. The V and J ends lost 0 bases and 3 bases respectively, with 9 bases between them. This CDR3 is CASSLGAGKETQYF. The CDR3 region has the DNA TGTGCCAGCAGCTTGGGTGCGGGCAAAGAGACCCAGTACTTC.

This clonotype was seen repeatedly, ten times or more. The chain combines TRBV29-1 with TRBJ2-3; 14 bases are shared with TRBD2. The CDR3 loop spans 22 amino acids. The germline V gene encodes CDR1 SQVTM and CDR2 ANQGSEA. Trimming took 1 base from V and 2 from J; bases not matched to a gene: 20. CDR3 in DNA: TGCAGCGTTGAAGGACTTTATGTCTCCGGGACTAGCGGGGGCGGAGACACAGATACGCAGTATTTT. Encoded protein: CSVEGLYVSGTSGGGDTDTQYF.

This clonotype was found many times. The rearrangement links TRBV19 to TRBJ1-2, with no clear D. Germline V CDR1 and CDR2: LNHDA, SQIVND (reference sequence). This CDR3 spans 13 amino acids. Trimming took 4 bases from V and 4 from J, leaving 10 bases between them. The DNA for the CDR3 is TGTGCCAGTAGTACCGGACGGATCTATGGCTACACCTTC. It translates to CASSTGRIYGYTF. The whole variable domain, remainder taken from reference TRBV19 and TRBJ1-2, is DGGITQSPKYLFRKEGQNVTLSCEQNLNHDAMYWYRQDPGQGLRLIYYSQIVNDFQKGDIAEGYSVSREKKESFPLTVTSAQKNPTAFYLCASSTGRIYGYTFGSGTRLTVV.

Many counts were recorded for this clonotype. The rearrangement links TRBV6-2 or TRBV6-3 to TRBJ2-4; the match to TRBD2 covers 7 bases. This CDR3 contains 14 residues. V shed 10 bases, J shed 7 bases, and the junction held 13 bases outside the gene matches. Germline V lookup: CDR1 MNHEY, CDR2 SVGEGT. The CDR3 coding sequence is TGTGCCACCAGCGGGATGACAAGAATCAACATTCAGTACTTC. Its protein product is CATSGMTRINIQYF.

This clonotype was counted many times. For the CDR3, the DNA is TGTGCCAGCAGTAGTCAGGGACTTGAAGCTTTCTTT. Its protein is CASSSQGLEAFF. The rearrangement links TRBV6-2 or TRBV6-3 to TRBJ1-1; D might be TRBD1 (5 bases). Trimming shortened V by 5 bases and J by 7 bases, and 11 bases separated the two germline ends. The germline V gene has CDR1 MNHEY and CDR2 SVGEGT. This CDR3 region has 12 residues.